Sequencing of this T cell receptor beta chain was carried out in a study of CD8+ T cells in alopecia areata. RNA extraction was followed by reverse transcription into cDNA, which acted as the sequencing template. Sequencing used immunoSEQ multiplex PCR; TCRdb keeps in-frame clones, though not all of them. The sample has roughly 250,000 clones, 67% seen once. With regard to this clone: Its antigen is not identified.

This CDR3 has 11 residues. J lost 14 bases, V lost 4 bases, and 6 bases had no gene match. Germline assignment: CDR1 SGHRS and CDR2 YFSETQ. Study conclusions and caveats: Scalp sequencing also captures normal skin's resident alphabeta T cells. Possibly because of HLA-related factors, TCR sharing was less clear across patients than in mice.

The gene calls are TRBV5-1 and TRBJ2-3; 8 bases are shared with TRBD2. The TCR comes from a human donor with alopecia areata. The sample was CD4+ T cells sorted from blood, taken at week 0. The CDR3 here is CASSPGGGLYF. In nucleotides, the CDR3 is TGCGCCAGCAGCCCCGGGGGGGGCCTGTATTTT.